This T cell receptor (beta chain) appears in the sequencing data of a study of CD4 T cells in relation to SARS-CoV-2 and coronaviruses. Across the whole study: PBMCs were cultured with antigen for roughly 10 days before TCR beta sequencing. Controls used an HIV-1 Nef peptide pool or no peptide.

The method was immunoSEQ multiplex PCR; TCRdb's version includes in-frame clones alone and lacks a portion of them. The table includes about 24,000 clones, less than 75% detected once. Unexposed donor CD4+ T cells date from about 2011-2018, before the COVID-19 pandemic. The cells were cultured for over eight days before CD4+ T cells were isolated. Testing used SARS-CoV-2 S/N and four cold-coronavirus spikes on unexposed-donor CD4+ T cells, cells permitting. To note about this clone: Its antigen remains unknown.

CDR1 and CDR2 (germline): LNHDA, SQIVND (reference sequence). Trimming left V 5 bases short and J 0 bases short, with 17 bases between. This CDR3 region has 18 residues. The chain recombines TRBV19 with TRBJ2-6; D is perhaps TRBD1 or TRBD2 (5 bases each). This TCR was sampled from a human donor in good health. Sequencing was done on a sample of CD4+ T cells from PBMCs, cultured in vitro. In nucleotides, the CDR3 is TGTGCCAGTAGTCCCCGGGACGGATTATACTCTGGGGCCAACGTCCTGACTTTC. Its translation: CASSPRDGLYSGANVLTF.